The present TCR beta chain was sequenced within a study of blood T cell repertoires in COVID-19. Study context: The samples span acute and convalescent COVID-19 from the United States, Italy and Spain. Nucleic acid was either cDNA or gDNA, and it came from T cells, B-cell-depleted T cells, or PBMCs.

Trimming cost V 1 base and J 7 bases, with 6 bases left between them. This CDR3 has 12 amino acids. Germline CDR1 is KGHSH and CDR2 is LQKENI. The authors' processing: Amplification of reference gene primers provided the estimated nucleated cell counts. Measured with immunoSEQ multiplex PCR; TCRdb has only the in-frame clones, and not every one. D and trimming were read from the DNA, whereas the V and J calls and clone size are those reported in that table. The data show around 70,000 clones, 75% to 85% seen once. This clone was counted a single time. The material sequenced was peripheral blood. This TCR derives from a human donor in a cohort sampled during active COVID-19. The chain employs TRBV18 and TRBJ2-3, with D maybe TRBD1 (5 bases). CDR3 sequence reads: CASSPQGNTQYF. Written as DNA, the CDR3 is TGTGCCAGCTCACCACAGGGGAATACGCAGTATTTT.